The next 24 T cell receptor beta chains were all read from a single sample in a study of shared clonotypes between healthy human individuals (dated by TCRdb to the early 2020s). The library was obtained by the immunoSEQ multiplex PCR assay. TCRdb provides this immuneACCESS table in a form limited to in-frame rearrangements. Some clones are lacking; in checked studies, under half of them reflect an unresolved V gene, and why the rest are absent is not known. For this sample there are about 680,000 clones; more than 70% appear just once. The ten biggest clones cover about 1.8% of the sample. Sequenced: memory CD4+ T cells sorted from blood. What this sample's cell subset or site label stands for: CD45RA-negative fraction. The receptors were sampled from a woman in her twenties or thirties in good health.

This chain connects TRBV28 to TRBJ2-6; 7 nucleotides agree with TRBD1. CDR1 and CDR2 from the germline V gene are MDHEN and SYDVKM. J lost 1 base, V lost 5 bases, and 2 bases had no gene match. The CDR3 extends over 15 amino acids. Written as DNA, the CDR3 is TGTGCCAGCAGTCCGACAGGGTCTGGGGCCAACGTCCTGACTTTC. This sequence encodes CASSPTGSGANVLTF.

The chain employs TRBV13 and TRBJ1-3; tentative D call: TRBD1 (6 bases). CDR1 and CDR2 from the germline V gene are PRHDT and FYEKMQ (reference sequence). The CDR3 spans 17 residues. Trimming removed 5 bases at V and 4 bases at J, with 21 bases between. The CDR3 DNA sequence: TGTGCCAGCAGCCTCTCGGGGGCCCCAGGGGCAGGAAACACCATATATTTT. Amino acid sequence: CASSLSGAPGAGNTIYF. The whole variable domain, filled in from reference TRBV13 and TRBJ1-3, reads AAGVIQSPRHLIKEKRETATLKCYPIPRHDTVYWYQQGPGQDPQFLISFYEKMQSDKGSIPDRFSAQQFSDYHSELNMSSLELGDSALYFCASSLSGAPGAGNTIYFGEGSWLTVV.

The genes are TRBV10-1 and TRBJ2-2; D unresolved. This CDR3 contains 13 residues. Germline V gene data show CDR1 as WNHNN and CDR2 as SYGVQD (reference sequence). The V and J ends lost 5 bases and 4 bases respectively, with 8 bases between them. DNA for the CDR3: TGCGCCAGCAGTAGCACCAGCACCGGGGAGCTGTTTTTT. Encoded protein: CASSSTSTGELFF.

The genes are TRBV21-1 and TRBJ2-4. TRBV21-1 is noted as a pseudogene. The CDR3 has 14 residues. CDR3 sequence reads: CASSKAPRGDIQYF. For the CDR3, the DNA is TGTGCCAGCAGCAAAGCCCCGAGGGGGGACATTCAGTACTTC.

The V and J genes are TRBV5-4 and TRBJ1-2; 10 bases map to TRBD1. Germline V gene data show CDR1 as SGHNT and CDR2 as YYREEE (reference sequence). V lost 2 bases and J lost 7; bases outside the gene matches: 5. The CDR3 contains 14 residues. In DNA, the CDR3 is TGTGCCAGCAGCTTCAACCGGGACAGGGGTGGCTACACCTTC. This encodes CASSFNRDRGGYTF.

The V call is TRBV30, the J call TRBJ1-1, with TRBD1 identical over 9 bases. The germline V gene has CDR1 GTSNPN and CDR2 SVGIG (reference sequence). Germline trimming cut 2 bases from V and 11 bases from J; bases unmatched to any gene: 18. The CDR3 consists of 16 residues. The CDR3 nucleotides are TGTGCCTGGAGTAGGGAGATTCATACCGGGACAGGGAAGGCTTTCTTT. Translating it yields CAWSREIHTGTGKAFF.

The chain has TRBV7-2 and TRBJ1-3; D remains ambiguous. The length of the CDR3 is 19 residues. Germline assignment: CDR1 SGHTA and CDR2 FQGNSA. Deletions cut 5 bases from V and 3 bases from J, with 26 bases between. In DNA form, the CDR3 reads TGTGCCAGCAGCACTTGGGGTTACGGGCCCGTGGTGGGTGGAAACACCATATATTTT. As protein: CASSTWGYGPVVGGNTIYF.

The J gene is TRBJ2-1, the V gene TRBV5-1, with D perhaps TRBD1 (6 bases). This CDR3 region has 15 residues. Deletions cut 4 bases from V and 3 bases from J, with 14 bases between. Germline CDR1 SGHRS, CDR2 YFSETQ. This CDR3 is CASSRSNRDYNEQFF. In DNA, the CDR3 is TGCGCCAGCAGCCGATCAAACAGGGACTACAATGAGCAGTTCTTC.

The CDR3 sequence is CASSNSGGTYEQYF. DNA of the CDR3: TGTGCCAGTAGTAATAGCGGGGGTACCTACGAGCAGTACTTC. The V and J genes are TRBV19 and TRBJ2-7, with TRBD2 identical over 9 bases. The trim removed 4 bases at V and 2 bases at J, leaving 3 bases unmatched. Germline CDR1 and CDR2: LNHDA and SQIVND (reference sequence). This CDR3 is 14 amino acids long.

V gene TRBV18 combines with J gene TRBJ2-7; no clear D gene. Trimming left V 4 bases short and J 1 base short, with 11 bases between. Per the germline V gene, CDR1 is KGHSH and CDR2 is LQKENI. The CDR3 sequence is 14 residues long. In DNA form, the CDR3 reads TGTGCCAGCTCACAAGGGCGCCAATCCTACGAGCAGTACTTC. Translated: CASSQGRQSYEQYF. Combining the CDR3 with reference TRBV18 and TRBJ2-7 gives the whole variable domain NAGVMQNPRHLVRRRGQEARLRCSPMKGHSHVYWYRQLPEEGLKFMVYLQKENIIDESGMPKERFSAEFPKEGPSILRIQQVVRGDSAAYFCASSQGRQSYEQYFGPGTRLTVT.

The J gene is TRBJ2-1, the V gene TRBV5-8; D is unresolved. The CDR3 has 12 amino acids. Trimming shortened V by 2 bases and J by 8 bases, and 8 bases separated the two germline ends. The germline CDR1 and CDR2 sequences are SGHTS and YDEGEE. CDR3 protein: CASSLKEYEQFF. CDR3 nucleotides: TGTGCCAGCAGCTTAAAGGAGTATGAGCAGTTCTTC.

This clone has a handful of counts. This sequence joins TRBV19 and TRBJ2-3, with TRBD2 matching over 7 bases. V dropped 6 bases and J dropped 10; count of bases not matched to a gene: 16. CDR1 LNHDA and CDR2 SQIVND come from the germline V gene (reference sequence). CDR3 size: 15 residues. The CDR3 DNA reads as TGTGCCAGTAGGTCTCGGGGCGGGAGCTCTTCTGCGCAGTATTTT. Translation: CASRSRGGSSSAQYF.

The gene calls are TRBV10-2 and TRBJ2-7; 9 bases align to TRBD2. The CDR3 runs 13 residues. Germline loops: CDR1 WSHSY, CDR2 SAAADI. The junction had 2 bases not matched to a gene; V was cut back by 5 bases and J by 3 bases. The CDR3 loop is CASSTLAGYEQYF. The CDR3 DNA reads TGCGCCAGCAGTACACTAGCGGGCTACGAGCAGTACTTC.

As to this clone: It may be a read error: a sequence one base away is much more abundant. Other DNA sequences of this sample code for an identical CDR3. The chain combines TRBV5-1 with TRBJ2-1, with D possibly TRBD1 on 6 matching bases. CDR3 length: 15 amino acids. CDR1 is SGHRS, CDR2 YFSETQ, per germline. V was shortened by 4 bases and J by 0 bases, with 11 bases between the two germline ends. The CDR3 loop is CASSTDSSSYNEQFF. In DNA, the CDR3 is TGCGCCAGCAGCACGGACAGCAGCTCCTACAATGAGCAGTTCTTC.

The rearrangement joins TRBV6-1 to TRBJ2-1, with a tentative D call TRBD1 (6 bases). The CDR3 has 15 residues. The germline gives CDR1 MNHNS, CDR2 SASEGT. The V end lost 5 bases, the J end lost 9 bases, and 20 bases lay between the germline ends. CDR3 coding DNA: TGTGCCAGCAGTTGGGGACATCAAGGGACGCGTGAGCAGTTCTTC. Its translation: CASSWGHQGTREQFF.

This clone was picked up a small number of times. The chain links TRBV19 to TRBJ2-2; D gene unclear. V was pared by 4 bases and J by 4 bases, with 1 base between. Germline V gene data show CDR1 as LNHDA and CDR2 as SQIVND (reference sequence). There are 11 residues in the CDR3. CDR3 nucleotides: TGTGCCAGTAGTAGCACCGGGGAGCTGTTTTTT. This gives the protein CASSSTGELFF.

This clone has only one observation. This sequence joins TRBV10-1 and TRBJ1-5; TRBD1 might be the D (5 bases). Germline V gene lookup returns CDR1 WNHNN and CDR2 SYGVQD (reference sequence). The ends were cut back, 6 bases at V and 14 bases at J, with 5 bases in the middle. The CDR3 has 8 amino acids. The CDR3 region is CASRGEHF. CDR3 nucleotides: TGCGCCAGCAGGGGGGAGCATTTT.

About this clone itself: Just one base apart from a much larger clone, this may be a read error. The V gene is TRBV5-4, the J gene TRBJ2-3; D is ambiguous. The CDR3 is 12 amino acids. V lost 2 bases and J 2 bases, leaving 3 bases between the germline ends. Germline V lookup: CDR1 SGHNT, CDR2 YYREEE (reference sequence). CDR3 loop: CASSFHTDTQYF. The CDR3 DNA is TGTGCCAGCAGCTTCCACACAGATACGCAGTATTTT.

The V call is TRBV19, the J call TRBJ2-1; perhaps TRBD1 as D (5 bases). The length of the CDR3 is 16 residues. CDR1 and CDR2 from the germline V gene are LNHDA and SQIVND (reference sequence). Trimming shortened V by 1 base and J by 8 bases, and 18 bases separated the two germline ends. The CDR3, as DNA: TGTGCCAGTAGTATAGTAAGGGGTAGATCACACGATGAGCAGTTCTTC. It is translated as CASSIVRGRSHDEQFF.

As for this clone: The same CDR3 can be traced to other DNA sequences in this sample. The chain combines TRBV6-1 with TRBJ2-2, with D unresolved. CDR1 and CDR2 from the germline V gene are MNHNS and SASEGT. The V and J ends lost 1 base and 2 bases respectively, with 5 bases between them. This CDR3 is built from 14 residues. Written as DNA, the CDR3 is TGTGCCAGCAGTGAAGGGGCCAACACCGGGGAGCTGTTTTTT. Translated: CASSEGANTGELFF.

V is TRBV5-1 and J is TRBJ2-3; the match to TRBD2 covers 7 bases. The CDR3 loop spans 17 amino acids. Germline CDR1 reads SGHRS; CDR2 reads YFSETQ. The trim removed 3 bases at V and 3 bases at J, leaving 13 bases unmatched. Here the CDR3 reads CASSYLGGGSWTDTQYF. DNA for the CDR3: TGCGCCAGCAGCTACCTAGGTGGCGGGAGTTGGACAGATACGCAGTATTTT.

The CDR3 sequence is CASSPRTSGNYNEQFF. The CDR3 DNA reads as TGTGCCAGCAGCCCCCGGACTAGCGGGAACTACAATGAGCAGTTCTTC. This rearrangement joins TRBV13 to TRBJ2-1, with 12 nucleotides matching TRBD2. With 5 bases clipped from V and 3 bases from J, the junction kept 5 bases outside the gene matches. The CDR3 consists of 16 residues. CDR1 is PRHDT, CDR2 FYEKMQ, per germline (reference sequence).

The count of this clone is one. The CDR3 nucleotides are TGCGCCAGCAGCTTAATCCTAGCGGCGAGCTATGAGCAGTTCTTC. It translates to CASSLILAASYEQFF. The V gene is TRBV5-1, the J gene TRBJ2-1; 7 bases line up with TRBD2. CDR3 length: 15 amino acids. Germline CDR1 and CDR2: SGHRS and YFSETQ. Germline trimming cut 2 bases from V and 8 bases from J; bases unmatched to any gene: 10. Filled out from reference TRBV5-1 and TRBJ2-1, the complete variable domain reads KAGVTQTPRYLIKTRGQQVTLSCSPISGHRSVSWYQQTPGQGLQFLFEYFSETQRNKGNFPGRFSGRQFSNSRSEMNVSTLELGDSALYLCASSLILAASYEQFFGPGTRLTVL.

The chain recombines TRBV6-5 with TRBJ2-5; D unclear. The CDR3 runs 15 residues. V lost 0 bases to trimming and J lost 2 bases, with 10 bases between them. CDR1 is MNHEY and CDR2 is SVGAGI in the germline V gene. CDR3 residues: CASSYSYTAQETQYF. The CDR3 DNA sequence: TGTGCCAGCAGTTACTCGTACACAGCACAAGAGACCCAGTACTTC.